This T cell receptor (beta chain) was found in a study of identical twins. Notes on the study in general: Conclusions leaned on cross-sectional statistical analysis and did not track the same donors over time. Memory repertoires showed no such pattern, whereas abundant cord blood beta clonotypes carried fewer insertions.

The table lists this clonotype with a few counts. Its antigen remains unknown. Deletions cut 1 base from V and 0 bases from J, with 6 bases between. This CDR3 has 14 amino acids. Germline V CDR1 and CDR2: LNHNV, YYDKDF (reference sequence). cDNA molecules carried unique molecular identifiers, and template switching added a universal primer site. TCRdb itself ran the 5' RACE reads through MiXCR, one entry per CDR3 protein. The sample includes 1.5 million to 2 million distinct CDR3 sequences, about 32% of them seen just once. There were only healthy Caucasians among the donors. The chain links TRBV15 to TRBJ1-1, with D possibly matching TRBD1 (5 bases). The clonotype comes from a newborn girl in good health. The sequencing sample was made of cord blood. The CDR3 here is CATSRGQLNTEAFF. CDR3 bases: TGTGCCACCAGCAGAGGACAGTTGAACACTGAAGCTTTCTTT.